Detailed here is one T cell receptor (beta chain). This specimen belongs to a study of blood T cell repertoires in COVID-19. Trimming took 5 bases from V and 4 from J; bases not matched to a gene: 9. The CDR3 length is 15 residues. Germline-derived CDR1 and CDR2 are MDHEN and SYDVKM. Assay: immunoSEQ multiplex PCR; the TCRdb copy retains only in-frame clones and omits some. This sample carries 75,000 to 95,000 clones, about 83% of them seen once, and the ten largest clones take about 18%. This chain uses TRBV28 with TRBJ1-2; 8 bases align to TRBD1. The source is a woman aged 60-75 years with COVID-19, enrolled during active disease. The sample was peripheral blood. The CDR3 nucleotides read TGTGCCAGCAGTGCGGGACAGGACCTTCTCTATGGCTACACCTTC. This translates into CASSAGQDLLYGYTF.